Listed here are 8 T cell receptor beta chains from one sample, sequenced in a study of neurological immune-mediated disorders. TCRdb processed the 5' RACE reads anew with MiXCR; each CDR3 protein has one entry. The sample carries 55,000 to 80,000 distinct CDR3 sequences, around 13% recorded once. Sample time point: longitudinal time-point 1 (baseline). Sequenced: PBMCs. The source of these receptors is a female donor with HTLV-1-associated myelopathy (HAM/TSP).

This clonotype was seen only a few times. A read error is possible here, since a much larger clone lies one base away. The gene calls are TRBV20-1 and TRBJ2-1, with TRBD1 as a possible D gene (6 bases). Between the trimmed V and J ends, which lost 7 bases and 0 bases, there was a span of 19 bases. Germline CDR1 and CDR2: DFQATT and SNEGSKA (reference sequence). CDR3 length equals 16 residues. CDR3 coding DNA: TGCAGTGTGCGGCTTTTGAGGGGGAGCTCCTACAATGAGCAGTTCTTC. It specifies CSVRLLRGSSYNEQFF.

This clonotype was recorded many times. The chain carries TRBV28 and TRBJ2-3; D remains unclear. V lost 4 bases, J lost 0 bases, and 11 bases lay in between. Germline assignment: CDR1 MDHEN and CDR2 SYDVKM. CDR3 size: 15 residues. The CDR3 region is CASSSGSPSTDTQYF. CDR3 in DNA: TGTGCCAGCAGTTCCGGCTCCCCTAGCACAGATACGCAGTATTTT.

This clonotype appeared many times. The V gene is TRBV20-1, the J gene TRBJ2-3, with TRBD1 as a possible D gene (6 bases). V gave up 1 base and J gave up 5 bases, with 10 bases separating them. The CDR3 spans 13 residues. Per the germline V gene, CDR1 is DFQATT and CDR2 is SNEGSKA (reference sequence). The CDR3 nucleotides read TGCAGTGCTAGAGCCTTGGACAGAGATACGCAGTATTTT. This gives the protein CSARALDRDTQYF.

This clonotype appeared many times. The V call is TRBV28, the J call TRBJ1-2, with no clear D. Germline V gene sequence: CDR1 MDHEN, CDR2 SYDVKM. V lost 3 bases and J 7 bases, leaving 12 bases between the germline ends. The CDR3 contains 13 residues. For the CDR3, the DNA is TGTGCCAGCAGTTTCGGTGCTGGAAGTGGCTACACCTTC. It specifies CASSFGAGSGYTF.

V and J are TRBV6-5 and TRBJ1-6, with no clear D. CDR3 length equals 13 residues. V was cut by 8 bases and J by 7 bases, with 12 bases left in between. Germline CDR1 reads MNHEY; CDR2 reads SVGAGI. CDR3 sequence reads: CASFGSSNSPLHF. The CDR3 region has the DNA TGTGCCAGCTTCGGAAGCTCGAATTCACCCCTCCACTTT.

This clonotype was seen ten or more times. The chain has TRBV6-5 and TRBJ1-4; a possible D gene is TRBD1 (5 bases). Trimming pared 6 bases from V and 7 bases from J, leaving 6 bases between. Germline CDR1 is MNHEY and CDR2 is SVGAGI. The CDR3 loop spans 11 amino acids. CDR3 sequence: CASRGGEKLFF. CDR3 bases: TGTGCCAGCAGGGGGGGTGAAAAACTGTTTTTT.

The gene calls are TRBV4-2 and TRBJ2-7; D may be TRBD1 or TRBD2 (6 bases each). Germline V gene data show CDR1 as LGHNA and CDR2 as YNFKEQ. Trimming left V 9 bases short and J 5 bases short, with 23 bases between. This CDR3 is 15 amino acids long. DNA for the CDR3: TGTGCCAGTCAAAAGCGGGCAGGGGATGGCGACGAGCAGTACTTC. The encoded protein is CASQKRAGDGDEQYF.

This clonotype was seen ten or more times. The chain couples TRBV10-3 to TRBJ2-7, with 10 nucleotides matching TRBD2. Looked up from germline, CDR1 is ENHRY and CDR2 is SYGVKD. The CDR3 contains 14 residues. J lost 6 bases, V lost 3 bases, and 5 bases had no gene match. The CDR3: CAISEPGLAFEQYF. The CDR3, as DNA: TGTGCCATCAGTGAACCGGGACTAGCGTTCGAGCAGTACTTC.